This TCR beta chain was obtained from a study of naive and memory T cell subsets. On this clonotype: Its antigen is currently unknown.

The beta constant-region primer was an equimolar mix of two oligonucleotides covering TRBC1 and TRBC2. Ligated cDNA was amplified by four rounds of PCR with nested alpha and beta constant-region primers and SP2. In TCRdb, the UMI-ligation and nested PCR reads were re-called with MiXCR into one record per CDR3 protein. The sample shows about 140,000 distinct CDR3 sequences, approximately 18% of them seen only once. Study-wide findings and caveats: The power law exponent of TCR abundance differed between naive and memory cells. Expression changes during T cell differentiation may affect RNA-based TCR counts. A few larger clonotypes appeared in naive repertoires, especially CD8, possibly memory cells re-expressing CD45RA.

Alpha and beta libraries were amplified separately from the second PCR onward. Overnight CMV lysate stimulation of fresh PBMCs defined donor CMV status by CD4+ IFNgamma. Germline-derived CDR1 and CDR2 are LNHNV and YYDKDF (reference sequence). The CDR3 loop spans 15 amino acids. Trimming shortened V by 1 base and J by 5 bases, and 15 bases separated the two germline ends. This TCR derives from a human donor in good health. The source material was naive CD8+ T cells from blood. The chain couples TRBV15 to TRBJ2-7; D remains ambiguous. The CDR3 coding sequence is TGTGCCACCAGCAGAGGAGTAGAAAGTGTCGACGAGCAGTACTTC. It yields the protein CATSRGVESVDEQYF.